A selection of T cell receptor beta chains follows, all from one sample in a study of CD8 T cells in ankylosing spondylitis. TCRdb reanalysed the 5' RACE reads using MiXCR and keeps one entry per CDR3 protein. There are 750,000 to 850,000 distinct CDR3 sequences in the sample; approximately 10% occur only once, and approximately 0.5% lies in the top ten. Sequenced material: blood, either unsorted or a sorted T cell fraction (not recorded which). Receptors were obtained from a male donor with ankylosing spondylitis. Each CDR3 is given without its conserved first and last residue. D genes are given only for firm matches. The listing skips clone size in some rows; elsewhere it reads once, few, many or a size class.

TRBJ1-2 | 10 | TRBV20-1 | . | many | IAAGAPNGYT
TRBJ1-1 | 11 | TRBV9 | . | . | ASGGRIDTEAF
TRBJ1-1 | 11 | TRBV20-1 | . | many | SASFNLNTEAF
TRBJ2-2 | 15 | TRBV7-9 | . | . | ASSSPVGIWNTGELF
TRBJ2-2 | 15 | TRBV7-2 | TRBD1 | . | ASSKRTGSVITGELF
TRBJ2-7 | 11 | TRBV25-1 | . | . | ASKWSACYEQY
TRBJ1-1 | 13 | TRBV4-2 | . | few | ASSSGGSRNTEAF
TRBJ2-7 | 15 | TRBV20-1 | TRBD2 | few | CARDRLAGVSGNEQY
TRBJ1-1 | 11 | TRBV12-3/TRBV12-4 | . | . | ASSLLGSGAVF
TRBJ1-6 | 13 | TRBV5-1 | . | . | ASSREGSGGSPLH
TRBJ1-1 | 11 | TRBV12-3/TRBV12-4 | . | . | ASTLRENTEAF
TRBJ2-1 | 14 | TRBV5-1 | . | few | ASSLNIRTQGNEQF
TRBJ1-5 | 10 | TRBV20-1 | TRBD1 | . | SGTGNNQPQH
TRBJ1-5 | 16 | TRBV11-2 | . | few | ASSPRLDRIDSNQPQH
TRBJ2-3 | 13 | TRBV7-2 | . | . | ASGQLVSPTDTQY
TRBJ2-7 | 10 | TRBV20-1 | . | . | SAYRSPNEQY
TRBJ2-4 | 12 | TRBV10-3 | TRBD2 | few | AISPGLAGSIQY
TRBJ1-1 | 13 | TRBV6-6 | . | many | ASSYSRTANTEAF
TRBJ2-1 | 15 | TRBV27 | TRBD2 | . | ASSPSRLAGDVDEQF
TRBJ1-6 | 13 | TRBV7-2 | . | few | ASSTRQAASSPLH
TRBJ2-1 | 11 | TRBV6-4 | TRBD1 | few | ACRDRGFREQF
TRBJ2-1 | 13 | TRBV30 | . | few | AFNRANGPNNEQF
TRBJ2-5 | 9 | TRBV12-3/TRBV12-4 | TRBD2 | . | AGGEGETQY
TRBJ2-1 | 14 | TRBV5-1 | . | many | ASSLGLSSLYNEQF